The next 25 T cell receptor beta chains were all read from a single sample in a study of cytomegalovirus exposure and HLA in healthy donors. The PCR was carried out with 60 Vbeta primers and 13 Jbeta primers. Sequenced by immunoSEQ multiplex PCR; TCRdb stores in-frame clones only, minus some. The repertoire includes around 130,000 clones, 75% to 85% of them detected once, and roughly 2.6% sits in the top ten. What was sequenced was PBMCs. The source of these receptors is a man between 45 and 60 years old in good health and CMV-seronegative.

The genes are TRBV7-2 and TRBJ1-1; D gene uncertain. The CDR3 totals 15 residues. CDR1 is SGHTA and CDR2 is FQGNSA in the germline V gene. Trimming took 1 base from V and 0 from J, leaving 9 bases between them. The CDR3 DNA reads TGTGCCAGCAGCTTAGATCCAGACTTGAACACTGAAGCTTTCTTT. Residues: CASSLDPDLNTEAFF.

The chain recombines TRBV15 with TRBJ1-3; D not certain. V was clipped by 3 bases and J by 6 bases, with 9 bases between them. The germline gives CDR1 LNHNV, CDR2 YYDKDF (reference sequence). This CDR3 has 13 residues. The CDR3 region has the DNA TGTGCCACCAGCAGCCTTGCGTTAAACACCATATATTTT. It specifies CATSSLALNTIYF.

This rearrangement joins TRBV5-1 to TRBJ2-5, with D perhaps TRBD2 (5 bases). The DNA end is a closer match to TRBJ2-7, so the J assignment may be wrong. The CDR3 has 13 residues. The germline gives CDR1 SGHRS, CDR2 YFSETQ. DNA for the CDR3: TGCGCCAGCAGCTTCGAGGGAGCCTACGAGCAGTACTTC. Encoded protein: CASSFEGAYEQYF.

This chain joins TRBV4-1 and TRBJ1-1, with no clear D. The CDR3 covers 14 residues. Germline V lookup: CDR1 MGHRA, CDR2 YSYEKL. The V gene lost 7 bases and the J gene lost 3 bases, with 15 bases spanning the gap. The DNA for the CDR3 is TGCGCCAGCAACCCTGCAATCGGGGACACTGAAGCTTTCTTT. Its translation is CASNPAIGDTEAFF.

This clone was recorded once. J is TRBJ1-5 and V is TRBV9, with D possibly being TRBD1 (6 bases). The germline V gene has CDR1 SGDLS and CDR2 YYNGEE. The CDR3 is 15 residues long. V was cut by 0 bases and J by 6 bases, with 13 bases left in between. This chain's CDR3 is CASSVEGEGVQPQHF. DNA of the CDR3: TGTGCCAGCAGCGTAGAAGGCGAGGGGGTTCAGCCCCAGCATTTT.

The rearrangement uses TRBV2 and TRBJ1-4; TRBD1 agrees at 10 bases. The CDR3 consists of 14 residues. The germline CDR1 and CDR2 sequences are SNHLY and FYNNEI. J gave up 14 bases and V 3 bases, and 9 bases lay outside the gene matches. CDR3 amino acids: CASSEGGQGFGLFF. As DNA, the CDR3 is TGTGCCAGCAGTGAGGGGGGACAGGGGTTTGGGCTGTTTTTT.

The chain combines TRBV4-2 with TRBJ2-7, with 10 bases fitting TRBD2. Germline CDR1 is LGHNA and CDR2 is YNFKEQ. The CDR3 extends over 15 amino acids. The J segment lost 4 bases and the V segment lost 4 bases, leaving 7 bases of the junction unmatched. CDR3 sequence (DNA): TGTGCCAGCAGCCTCCTAGCGGGGGTCCCATACGAGCAGTACTTC. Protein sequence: CASSLLAGVPYEQYF.

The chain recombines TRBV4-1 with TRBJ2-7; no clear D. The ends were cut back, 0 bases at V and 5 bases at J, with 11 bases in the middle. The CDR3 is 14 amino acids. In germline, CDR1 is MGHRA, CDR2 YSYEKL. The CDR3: CASSQDVSVDEQYF. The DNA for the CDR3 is TGCGCCAGCAGCCAAGATGTGTCAGTCGACGAGCAGTACTTC.

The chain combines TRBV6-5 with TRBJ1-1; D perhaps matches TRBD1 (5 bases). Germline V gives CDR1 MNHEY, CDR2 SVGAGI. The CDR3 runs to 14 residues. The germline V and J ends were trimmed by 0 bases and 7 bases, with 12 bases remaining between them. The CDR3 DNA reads TGTGCCAGCAGTTACTCGGGGCAGCTTAATGAAGCTTTCTTT. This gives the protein CASSYSGQLNEAFF.

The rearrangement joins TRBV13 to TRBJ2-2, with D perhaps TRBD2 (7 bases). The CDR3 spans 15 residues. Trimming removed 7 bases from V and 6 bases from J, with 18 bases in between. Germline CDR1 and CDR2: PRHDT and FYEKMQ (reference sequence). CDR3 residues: CASIRGGGRSGELFF. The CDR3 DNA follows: TGTGCCAGCATCCGAGGGGGGGGTCGGTCCGGGGAGCTGTTTTTT. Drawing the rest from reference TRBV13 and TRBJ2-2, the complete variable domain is AAGVIQSPRHLIKEKRETATLKCYPIPRHDTVYWYQQGPGQDPQFLISFYEKMQSDKGSIPDRFSAQQFSDYHSELNMSSLELGDSALYFCASIRGGGRSGELFFGEGSRLTVL.

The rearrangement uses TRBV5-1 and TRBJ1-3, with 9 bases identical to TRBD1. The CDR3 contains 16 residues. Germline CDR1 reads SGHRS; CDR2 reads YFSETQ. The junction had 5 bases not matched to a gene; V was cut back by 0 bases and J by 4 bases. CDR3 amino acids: CASSLALGQGGNTIYF. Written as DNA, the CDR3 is TGCGCCAGCAGCTTGGCCCTGGGACAGGGAGGAAACACCATATATTTT.

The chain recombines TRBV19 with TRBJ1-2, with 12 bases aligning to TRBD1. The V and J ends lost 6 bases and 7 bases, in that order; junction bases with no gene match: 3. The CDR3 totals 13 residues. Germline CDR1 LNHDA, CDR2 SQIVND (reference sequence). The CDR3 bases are TGTGCCAGTAGCCCGGGACAGGGGGCTGGCTACACCTTC. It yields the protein CASSPGQGAGYTF. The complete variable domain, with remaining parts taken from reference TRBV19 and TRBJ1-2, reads DGGITQSPKYLFRKEGQNVTLSCEQNLNHDAMYWYRQDPGQGLRLIYYSQIVNDFQKGDIAEGYSVSREKKESFPLTVTSAQKNPTAFYLCASSPGQGAGYTFGSGTRLTVV.

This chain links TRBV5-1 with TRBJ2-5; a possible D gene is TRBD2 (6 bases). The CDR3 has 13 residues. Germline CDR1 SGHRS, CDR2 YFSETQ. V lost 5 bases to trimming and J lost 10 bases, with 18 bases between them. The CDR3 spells CASSAGPRPIQYF. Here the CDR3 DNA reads TGCGCCAGCAGTGCGGGACCAAGACCCATCCAGTACTTC.

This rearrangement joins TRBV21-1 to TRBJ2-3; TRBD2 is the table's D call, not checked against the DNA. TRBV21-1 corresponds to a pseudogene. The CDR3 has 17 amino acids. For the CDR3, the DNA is TGTGCCAGCAGCAAAGGTCAGCGGGCCCTCTGCACAGATACGCAGTATTTT. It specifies CASSKGQRALCTDTQYF.

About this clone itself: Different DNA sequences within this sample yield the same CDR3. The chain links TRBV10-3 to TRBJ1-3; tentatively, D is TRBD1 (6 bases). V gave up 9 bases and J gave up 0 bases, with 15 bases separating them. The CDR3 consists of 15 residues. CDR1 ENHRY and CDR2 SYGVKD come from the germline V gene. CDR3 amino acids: CAISRQALSGNTIYF. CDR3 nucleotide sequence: TGTGCCATTAGCAGACAGGCCCTCTCTGGAAACACCATATATTTT.

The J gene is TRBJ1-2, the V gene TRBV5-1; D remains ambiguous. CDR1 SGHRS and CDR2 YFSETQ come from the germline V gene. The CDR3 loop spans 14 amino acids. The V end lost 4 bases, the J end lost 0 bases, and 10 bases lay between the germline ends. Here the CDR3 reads CASSVLTSNYGYTF. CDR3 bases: TGCGCCAGCAGCGTGCTGACATCTAACTATGGCTACACCTTC.

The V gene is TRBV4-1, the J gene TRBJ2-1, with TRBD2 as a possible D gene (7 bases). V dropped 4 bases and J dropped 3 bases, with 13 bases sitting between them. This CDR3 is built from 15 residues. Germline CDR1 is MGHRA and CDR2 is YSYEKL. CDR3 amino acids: CASSLTGGHYNEQFF. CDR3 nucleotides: TGCGCCAGCAGCCTTACCGGGGGGCACTACAATGAGCAGTTCTTC.

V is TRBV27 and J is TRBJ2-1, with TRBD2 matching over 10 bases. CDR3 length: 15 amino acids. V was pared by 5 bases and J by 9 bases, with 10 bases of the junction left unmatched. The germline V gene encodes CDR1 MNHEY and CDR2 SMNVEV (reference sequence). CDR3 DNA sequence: TGTGCCAGCAGTGGGGTGACTAGCGGGTTGGGTGAGCAGTTCTTC. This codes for CASSGVTSGLGEQFF.

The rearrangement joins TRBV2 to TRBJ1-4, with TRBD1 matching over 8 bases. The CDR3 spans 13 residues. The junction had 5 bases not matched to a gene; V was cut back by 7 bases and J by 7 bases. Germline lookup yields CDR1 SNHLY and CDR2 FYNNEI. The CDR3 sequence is CASISGGFEKLFF. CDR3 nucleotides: TGTGCCAGCATATCAGGGGGCTTTGAAAAACTGTTTTTT.

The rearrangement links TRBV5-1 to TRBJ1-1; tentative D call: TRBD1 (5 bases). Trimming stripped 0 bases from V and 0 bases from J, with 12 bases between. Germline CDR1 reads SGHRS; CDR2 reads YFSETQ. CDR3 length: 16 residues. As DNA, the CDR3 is TGCGCCAGCAGCTTGGCCGGGGGATCCTTGAACACTGAAGCTTTCTTT. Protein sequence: CASSLAGGSLNTEAFF.

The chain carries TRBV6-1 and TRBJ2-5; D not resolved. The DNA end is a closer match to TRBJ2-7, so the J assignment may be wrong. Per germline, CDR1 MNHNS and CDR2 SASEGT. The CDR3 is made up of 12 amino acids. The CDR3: CASRQLVYEQYF. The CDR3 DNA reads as TGTGCCAGCAGGCAACTCGTCTACGAGCAGTACTTC.

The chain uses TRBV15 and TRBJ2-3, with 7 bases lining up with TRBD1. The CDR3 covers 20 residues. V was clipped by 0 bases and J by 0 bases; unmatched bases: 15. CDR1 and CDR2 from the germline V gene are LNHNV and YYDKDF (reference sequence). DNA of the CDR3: TGTGCCACCAGCAGAGATAGGGTGGACAGGCGTGGCTCTAGCACAGATACGCAGTATTTT. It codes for CATSRDRVDRRGSSTDTQYF.

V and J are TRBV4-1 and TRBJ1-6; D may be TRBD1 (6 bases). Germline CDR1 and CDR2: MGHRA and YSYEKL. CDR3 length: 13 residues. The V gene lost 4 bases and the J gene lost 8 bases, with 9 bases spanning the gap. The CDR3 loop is CASSRNRDSPLHF. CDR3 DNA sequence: TGCGCCAGCAGCCGAAACAGGGATTCACCCCTCCACTTT.

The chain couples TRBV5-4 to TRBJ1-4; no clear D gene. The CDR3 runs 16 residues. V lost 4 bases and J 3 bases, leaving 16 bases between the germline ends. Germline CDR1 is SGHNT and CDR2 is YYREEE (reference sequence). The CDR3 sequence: CASSRRDGRPNEKLFF. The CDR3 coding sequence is TGTGCCAGCAGCCGTCGGGATGGGCGACCTAATGAAAAACTGTTTTTT.

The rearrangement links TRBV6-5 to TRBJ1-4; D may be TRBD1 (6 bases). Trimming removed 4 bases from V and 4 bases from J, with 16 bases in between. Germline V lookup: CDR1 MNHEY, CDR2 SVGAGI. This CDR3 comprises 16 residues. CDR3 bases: TGTGCCAGCAGTTTCCAGGGGCCGGGGATTAATGAAAAACTGTTTTTT. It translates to CASSFQGPGINEKLFF.